Below, one TCR beta chain is given with its context. The sample originates from a study of cytomegalovirus exposure and HLA in healthy donors. The overall study: In a previous analysis, more than 90 million unique TCR beta sequences were found from 150 million to 200 million T cells.

Amplification used 60 Vbeta primers and 13 Jbeta primers. Assay: immunoSEQ multiplex PCR; the TCRdb copy retains only in-frame clones and omits some. Found here are 90,000 to 130,000 clones, approximately 80% of them singletons; the top ten hold around 23%. All the people who gave samples were healthy bone marrow donors. The CDR3 is 16 amino acids. V was pared by 4 bases and J by 0 bases, with 14 bases between. Germline CDR1 SGHNT, CDR2 YYREEE (reference sequence). This sequence was found in a young man in good health and CMV-seropositive. The gene calls are TRBV5-4 and TRBJ1-3; possible D gene TRBD1, 5 bases. The specimen sequenced was PBMCs. CDR3 coding DNA: TGTGCCAGCAGCGCCTCGGGACTTTACTCTGGAAACACCATATATTTT. Protein product: CASSASGLYSGNTIYF.